Listed below are T cell receptor beta chains from one sample, sequenced in a study of blood T cells in healthy people across ages. TCRdb passed the 5' RACE reads through MiXCR, listing each CDR3 protein once. This sample yields approximately 1.5 million distinct CDR3 sequences, of which about 31% are seen a single time; approximately 11% belongs to the top ten. Sequencing was carried out using blood. These receptors were taken from a woman aged 25 to 39 in good health. The CDR3 runs from the conserved cysteine through the conserved F or W. Each record gives: V gene, clone size, D gene, J gene, CDR3 DNA, CDR3 protein. The D gene is left open where the match is weak. The size entry is marked missing in some rows and otherwise reads once, few, many or a size class.

V: TRBV12-3/TRBV12-4; size: few; D: .; J: TRBJ1-2; DNA: TGTGCCATTAGGCAGGGTCGGTCTAACTATGGCTACACCTTC; CDR3: CAIRQGRSNYGYTF
V: TRBV20-1; size: .; D: TRBD2; J: TRBJ2-3; DNA: TGCAGTGCTAGCTCGACTAGCGGGGGGGCCCTTCGCACAGATACGCAGTATTTT; CDR3: CSASSTSGGALRTDTQYF
V: TRBV12-3/TRBV12-4; size: .; D: TRBD1; J: TRBJ2-3; DNA: TGTGCCAGCAGTTGGACAGGGCAAACAGATACGCAGTATTTT; CDR3: CASSWTGQTDTQYF
V: TRBV15; size: .; D: TRBD1; J: TRBJ2-5; DNA: TGTGCCACCAGTACCGGGACAGTTCAAGGGGAGACCCAGTACTTC; CDR3: CATSTGTVQGETQYF
V: TRBV11-2; size: few; D: TRBD1; J: TRBJ1-1; DNA: TGTGCCAGCAGCCCAGGGGGGGGGCGGAACACTGAAGCTTTCTTT; CDR3: CASSPGGGRNTEAFF
V: TRBV5-1; size: few; D: .; J: TRBJ2-1; DNA: TGCGCCAGCACGGGGCAGGAGCTGGGGGTTGAGCAGTTCTTC; CDR3: CASTGQELGVEQFF
V: TRBV18; size: .; D: TRBD1; J: TRBJ1-5; DNA: TGTGCCAGCTCTCCTGACAGGGGTTTGGGAGCCGATCAGCCCCAGCATTTT; CDR3: CASSPDRGLGADQPQHF
V: TRBV7-6; size: .; D: .; J: TRBJ2-1; DNA: TGTGCCAGCAGCACCTCCCCGGACCCCTCCTACAATGAGCAGTTCTTC; CDR3: CASSTSPDPSYNEQFF
V: TRBV2; size: .; D: TRBD1; J: TRBJ1-2; DNA: TGTGCCAACTTGGAGAGACAGGGGGGTGGCTACACCTTC; CDR3: CANLERQGGGYTF
V: TRBV6-2/TRBV6-3; size: .; D: TRBD1; J: TRBJ2-6; DNA: TGTGCCAGCAGTCGACAGGGGGGCCTCTCTGGGGCCAACGTCCTGACTTTC; CDR3: CASSRQGGLSGANVLTF